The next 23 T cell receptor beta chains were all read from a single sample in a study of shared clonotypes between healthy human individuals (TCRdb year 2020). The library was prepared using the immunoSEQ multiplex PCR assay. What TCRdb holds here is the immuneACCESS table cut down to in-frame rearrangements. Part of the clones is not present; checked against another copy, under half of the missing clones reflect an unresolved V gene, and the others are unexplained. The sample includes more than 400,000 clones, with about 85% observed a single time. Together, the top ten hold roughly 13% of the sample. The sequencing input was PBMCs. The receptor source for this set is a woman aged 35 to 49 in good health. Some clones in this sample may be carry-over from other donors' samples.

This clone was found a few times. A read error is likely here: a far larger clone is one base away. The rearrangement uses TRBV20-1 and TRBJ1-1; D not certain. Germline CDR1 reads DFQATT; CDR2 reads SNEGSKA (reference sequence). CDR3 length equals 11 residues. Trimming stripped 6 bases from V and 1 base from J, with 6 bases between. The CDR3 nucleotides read TGCAGTGCGCTTCGGAACACTGAAGCTTTCTTT. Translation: CSALRNTEAFF.

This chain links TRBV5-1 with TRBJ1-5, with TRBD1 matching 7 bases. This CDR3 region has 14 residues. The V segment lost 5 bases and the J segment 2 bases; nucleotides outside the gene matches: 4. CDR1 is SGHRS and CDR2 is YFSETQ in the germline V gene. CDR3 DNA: TGCGCCAGCAGGATCGGGACAGGCAATCAGCCCCAGCATTTT. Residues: CASRIGTGNQPQHF.

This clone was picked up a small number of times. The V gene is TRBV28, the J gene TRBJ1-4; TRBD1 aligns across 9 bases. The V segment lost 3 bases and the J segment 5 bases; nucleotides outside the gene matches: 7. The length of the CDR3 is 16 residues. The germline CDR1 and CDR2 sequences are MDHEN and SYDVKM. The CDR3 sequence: CASSLTGTGSNEKLFF. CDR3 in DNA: TGTGCCAGCAGTTTGACGGGGACAGGGAGCAATGAAAAACTGTTTTTT.

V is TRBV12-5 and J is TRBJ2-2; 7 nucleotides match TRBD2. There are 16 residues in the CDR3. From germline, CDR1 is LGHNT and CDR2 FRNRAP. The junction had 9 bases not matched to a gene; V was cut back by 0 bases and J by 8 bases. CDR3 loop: CASGLVVGRNYGELFF. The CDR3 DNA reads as TGTGCTAGTGGTTTGGTGGTCGGGAGGAATTATGGGGAGCTGTTTTTT.

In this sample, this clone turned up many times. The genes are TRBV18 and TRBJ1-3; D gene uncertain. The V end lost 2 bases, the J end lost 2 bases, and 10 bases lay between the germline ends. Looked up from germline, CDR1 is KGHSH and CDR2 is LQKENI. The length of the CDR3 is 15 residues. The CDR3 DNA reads TGTGCCAGCTCACCATCACCGGGGACTGGAAACACCATATATTTT. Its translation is CASSPSPGTGNTIYF.

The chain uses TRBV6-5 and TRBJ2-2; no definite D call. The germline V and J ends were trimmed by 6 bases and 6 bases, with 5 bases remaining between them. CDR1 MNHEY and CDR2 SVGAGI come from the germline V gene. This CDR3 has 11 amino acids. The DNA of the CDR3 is TGTGCCAGCAGCCGATCCGGGGAGCTGTTTTTT. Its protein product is CASSRSGELFF.

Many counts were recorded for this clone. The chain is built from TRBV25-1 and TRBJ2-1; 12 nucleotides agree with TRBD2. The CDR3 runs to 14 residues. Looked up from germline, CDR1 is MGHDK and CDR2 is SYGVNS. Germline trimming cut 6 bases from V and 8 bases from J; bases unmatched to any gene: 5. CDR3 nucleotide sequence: TGTGCCAGCAGCGGGACTAGCGGGCTTCATGAGCAGTTCTTC. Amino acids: CASSGTSGLHEQFF.

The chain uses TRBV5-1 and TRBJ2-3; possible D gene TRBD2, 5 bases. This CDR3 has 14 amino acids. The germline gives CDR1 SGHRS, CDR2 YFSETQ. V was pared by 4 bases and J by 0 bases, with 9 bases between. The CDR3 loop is CASSQEASTDTQYF. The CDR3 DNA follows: TGCGCCAGCAGCCAGGAGGCTAGCACAGATACGCAGTATTTT.

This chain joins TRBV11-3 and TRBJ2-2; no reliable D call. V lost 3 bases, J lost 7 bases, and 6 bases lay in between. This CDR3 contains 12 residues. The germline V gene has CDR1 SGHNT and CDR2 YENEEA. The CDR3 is CASSFANGELFF. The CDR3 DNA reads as TGTGCCAGCAGCTTTGCGAACGGGGAGCTGTTTTTT.

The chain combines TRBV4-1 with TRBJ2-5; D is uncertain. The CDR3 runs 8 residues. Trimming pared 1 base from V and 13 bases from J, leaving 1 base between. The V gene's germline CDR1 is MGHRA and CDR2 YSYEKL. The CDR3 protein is CASSQAYF. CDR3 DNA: TGCGCCAGCAGCCAAGCGTACTTC.

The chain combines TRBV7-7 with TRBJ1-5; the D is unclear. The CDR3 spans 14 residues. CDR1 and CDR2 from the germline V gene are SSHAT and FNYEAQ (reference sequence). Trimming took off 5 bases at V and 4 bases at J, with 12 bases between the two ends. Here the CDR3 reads CASSQDGVNQPQHF. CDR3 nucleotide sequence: TGTGCCAGCAGCCAGGACGGGGTGAATCAGCCCCAGCATTTT. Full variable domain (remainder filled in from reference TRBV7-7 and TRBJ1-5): GAGVSQSPRYKVTKRGQDVTLRCDPISSHATLYWYQQALGQGPEFLTYFNYEAQPDKSGLPSDRFSAERPEGSISTLTIQRTEQRDSAMYRCASSQDGVNQPQHFGDGTRLSIL.

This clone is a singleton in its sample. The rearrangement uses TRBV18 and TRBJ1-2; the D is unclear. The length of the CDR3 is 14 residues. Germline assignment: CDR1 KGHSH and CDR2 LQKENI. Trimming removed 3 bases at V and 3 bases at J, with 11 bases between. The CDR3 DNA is TGTGCCAGCTCACCCGGACGTGAGTACTATGGCTACACCTTC. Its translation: CASSPGREYYGYTF.

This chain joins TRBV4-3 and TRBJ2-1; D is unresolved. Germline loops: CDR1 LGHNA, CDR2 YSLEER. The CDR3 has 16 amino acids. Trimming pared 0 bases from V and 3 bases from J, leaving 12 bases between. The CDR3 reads CASSQDHSGYYNEQFF. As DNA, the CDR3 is TGCGCCAGCAGCCAAGATCATTCGGGTTACTACAATGAGCAGTTCTTC.

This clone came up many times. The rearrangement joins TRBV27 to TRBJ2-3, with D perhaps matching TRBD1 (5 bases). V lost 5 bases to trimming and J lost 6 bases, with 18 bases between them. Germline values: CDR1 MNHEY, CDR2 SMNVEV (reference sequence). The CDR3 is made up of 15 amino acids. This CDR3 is CASSLTKQARDTQYF. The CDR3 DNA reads TGTGCCAGCAGTCTGACCAAACAGGCCAGGGATACGCAGTATTTT.

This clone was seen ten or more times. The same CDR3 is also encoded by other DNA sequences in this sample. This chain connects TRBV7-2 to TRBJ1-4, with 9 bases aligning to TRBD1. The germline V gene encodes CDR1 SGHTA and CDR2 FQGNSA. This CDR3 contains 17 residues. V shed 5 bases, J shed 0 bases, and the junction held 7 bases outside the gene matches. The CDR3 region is CASSPDRGPATNEKLFF. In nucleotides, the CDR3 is TGTGCCAGCAGCCCGGACAGGGGACCTGCAACTAATGAAAAACTGTTTTTT.

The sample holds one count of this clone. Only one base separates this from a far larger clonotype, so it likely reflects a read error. The CDR3 loop is CASSPDTNTEAFF. CDR3 coding DNA: TGTGCCAGCAGCCCTGACACGAACACTGAAGCTTTCTTT. The chain uses TRBV7-9 and TRBJ1-1, with no clear D. Germline CDR1 is SEHNR and CDR2 is FQNEAQ (reference sequence). There are 13 residues in the CDR3. V was clipped by 5 bases and J by 1 base, with 8 bases between them.

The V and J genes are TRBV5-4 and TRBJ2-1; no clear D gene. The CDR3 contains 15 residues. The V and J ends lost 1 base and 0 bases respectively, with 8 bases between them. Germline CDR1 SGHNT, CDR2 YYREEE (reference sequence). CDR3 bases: TGTGCCAGCAGCTTGTCATTCGACTCCTACAATGAGCAGTTCTTC. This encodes CASSLSFDSYNEQFF.

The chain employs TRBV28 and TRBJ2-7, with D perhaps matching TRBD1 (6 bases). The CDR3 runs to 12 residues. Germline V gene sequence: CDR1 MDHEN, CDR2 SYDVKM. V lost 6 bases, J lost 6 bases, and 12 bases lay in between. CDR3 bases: TGTGCCAGCAGGGGGGCCTCGGGCGAGCAGTACTTC. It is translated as CASRGASGEQYF.

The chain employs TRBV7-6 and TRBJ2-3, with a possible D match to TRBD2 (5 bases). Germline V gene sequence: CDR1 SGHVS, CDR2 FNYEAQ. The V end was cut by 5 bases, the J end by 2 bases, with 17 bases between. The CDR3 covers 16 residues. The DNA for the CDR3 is TGTGCCAGCAGCATCGGTGGGCTAGCAGTCACAGATACGCAGTATTTT. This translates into CASSIGGLAVTDTQYF.

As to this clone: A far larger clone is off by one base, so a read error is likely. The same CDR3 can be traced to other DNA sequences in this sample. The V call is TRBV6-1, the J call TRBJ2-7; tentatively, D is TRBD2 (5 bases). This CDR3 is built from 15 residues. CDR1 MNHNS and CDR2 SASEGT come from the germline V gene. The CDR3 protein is CASRRDTWSPYEQYF. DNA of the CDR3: TGTGCCAGCAGGAGGGATACCTGGTCCCCCTATGAGCAGTACTTC.

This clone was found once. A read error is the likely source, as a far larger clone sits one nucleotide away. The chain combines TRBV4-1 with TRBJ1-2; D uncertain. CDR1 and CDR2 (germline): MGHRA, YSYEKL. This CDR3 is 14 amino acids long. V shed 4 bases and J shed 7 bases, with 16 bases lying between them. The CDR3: CASSPVVHSLGYTF. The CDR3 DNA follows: TGCGCCAGCAGCCCAGTAGTGCACTCTCTTGGCTACACCTTC.

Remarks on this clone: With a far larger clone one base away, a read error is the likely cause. The DNA of the CDR3 is TGCGCCAGCAGCCGGGTAGGTCATAGCGGGACTGTCGAGCAGTACTTC. It codes for CASSRVGHSGTVEQYF. V and J are TRBV5-1 and TRBJ2-7, with TRBD2 matching over 8 bases. Unmatched junction bases numbered 15, after V lost 4 bases and J lost 6 bases. The CDR3 spans 16 residues. Germline CDR1 is SGHRS and CDR2 is YFSETQ.

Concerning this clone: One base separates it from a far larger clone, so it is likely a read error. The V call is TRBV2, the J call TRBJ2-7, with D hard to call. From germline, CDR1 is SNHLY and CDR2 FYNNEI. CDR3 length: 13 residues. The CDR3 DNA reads TGTGCCAGCAAATTGGGCCCAGCCTACGAGCAGCACTTC. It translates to CASKLGPAYEQHF.